In its sample, the clone carrying this TCR beta chain was seen once. The antigen is undetermined. The sample comes from a study of cytomegalovirus exposure and HLA in healthy donors. Study-level background: One earlier analysis, a look at approximately 190 million T cells, found 117 million unique TCR beta sequences. Whole-study results and caveats: A few chains linked to CMV were shown in vitro to be specific for CMV antigens. As a later analysis revealed, most CMV-associated TCR beta chains appeared HLA-restricted. TRBV6-2, TRBV6-3 and some other V segments were unresolvable in 87-base-pair reads.

Trimming stripped 6 bases from V and 4 bases from J, with 13 bases between. The CDR3 is made up of 14 amino acids. Germline lookup yields CDR1 MDHEN and CDR2 SYDVKM. The PCR contained 60 Vbeta and 13 Jbeta primers. TCRdb keeps only in-frame clones here, not all; method: immunoSEQ multiplex PCR. The repertoire holds more than 95,000 clones, with more than 70% as singletons. Source material: PBMCs. This sequence originates from a man in his fifties in good health and CMV-seropositive. This chain links TRBV28 with TRBJ1-5; no reliable D call. CDR3 DNA: TGTGCCAGCAGCTACCTGGTAACGAATCAGCCCCAGCATTTT. Translated: CASSYLVTNQPQHF.